This T cell receptor beta chain was documented in a study of blood T cell repertoires in COVID-19. This table comes from immunoSEQ multiplex PCR, and its TCRdb copy is limited to in-frame clones, with some not included. The table shows more than 120,000 clones, with about 86% occurring only once. Sequenced sample: peripheral blood. The sequence was collected from a woman between 50 and 59 years old with active or convalescent COVID-19.

This CDR3 reads CASSVGTGGRNEDEKLFF. CDR3 nucleotide sequence: TGTGCCAGCAGCGTGGGGACAGGGGGACGCAATGAGGATGAAAAACTGTTTTTT. The chain couples TRBV9 to TRBJ1-4, with 11 bases that match TRBD1. Trimming took 2 bases from V and 6 from J; bases not matched to a gene: 12. The CDR3 loop spans 18 amino acids. CDR1 is SGDLS, CDR2 YYNGEE, per germline. Full variable domain (rest looked up from reference TRBV9 and TRBJ1-4): DSGVTQTPKHLITATGQRVTLRCSPRSGDLSVYWYQQSLDQGLQFLIQYYNGEERAKGNILERFSAQQFPDLHSELNLSSLELGDSALYFCASSVGTGGRNEDEKLFFGSGTQLSVL.